The clone carrying this T cell receptor beta chain has just one count. Clones were sequenced by immunoSEQ multiplex PCR, and TCRdb holds only the in-frame ones, with some missing. This repertoire shows about 67,000 clones, roughly 89% found once; its top ten account for approximately 20%. This entry belongs to a study of blood T cell repertoires in COVID-19. Per germline, CDR1 SNHLY and CDR2 FYNNEI. This CDR3 has 13 residues. The ends were cut back, 7 bases at V and 8 bases at J, with 14 bases in the middle. This clonotype was sampled from an elderly woman with acute or convalescent COVID-19. This rearrangement joins TRBV2 to TRBJ1-4, with no clear D. The sample taken for sequencing was peripheral blood. Here the CDR3 reads CASKALAGEKLFF. The CDR3 DNA reads TGTGCCAGCAAGGCCTTGGCGGGAGAAAAACTGTTTTTT.